This T cell receptor beta chain was found in a study of spatial heterogeneity in lung cancer (dated by TCRdb to between 2018 and 2020). With regard to the full study: Donors were 72 patients with early-stage, untreated non-small cell lung cancer from the lung TRACERx cohort. Follow-up PBMC samples were sequenced whenever available, with the median time to follow-up being approximately two years after resection. More beta-chain than alpha-chain transcripts were consistently detected, likely reflecting higher beta-chain transcript abundance. In the raw uncorrected reads, each unique combination of TCR and UMI appeared more than ten times on average. The study quantitatively compared TCR alpha and beta repertoires across multiple tumor regions, matched nontumor lung and blood in non-small cell lung cancer. Nonsynonymous mutation counts, determined by whole-exome sequencing of tumor tissue, were related to features of the TCR repertoire. Both alpha and beta chains were TCR-sequenced in samples taken at surgery, namely 220 tumor regions, approximately 66 matched nontumor lung samples and a few dozen PBMC samples.

V lost 0 bases and J lost 6 bases; the stretch between them is 9 bases long. Spanning cysteine to phenylalanine, the CDR3 consists of 14 amino acids. Only the CDR3 DNA is retained, 42 bases long and in frame from the first base. Sequences SGHRS (CDR1) and YFSETQ (CDR2) are obtained from the germline V gene. Findings and caveats that apply to the study as a whole: Only 11 to 15 patients were included in the comparisons of baseline and follow-up blood repertoires. Confirming at a functional level the hypothesis that regional TCRs recognize regional mutations was considered to require additional single-cell paired TCR alpha and beta sequencing. Ubiquitous expanded tumor TCRs showed up in blood more often at tumor resection than at routine follow-up.

This clonotype was seen only a few times. What this receptor recognizes is not known. No base quality information exists; no much larger clone differs at one position. What this sample's time point label stands for: blood at routine non-recurrence follow-up after resection. Without any cell sorting, TCR sequencing was performed on whole RNA extracted either from tumor and nontumor lung tissue or from cryopreserved PBMC samples. Only patients for whom sufficient RNA was available from at least two tumor regions were selected for TCR sequencing. Libraries were constructed by 5' RACE. Sequencing was carried out with a NextSeq 500. To allow correction of PCR and sequencing errors, the TCR library protocol tagged every TCR cDNA molecule with a unique molecular identifier. Processing in the source paper ran as follows. TCR identification, UMI-based error correction and CDR3 extraction were all carried out with Decombinator tools. Expanded TCRs were defined as those above a frequency of 2 per 1,000, corresponding to the top 1% of the tumor frequency distribution. Rényi diversity was computed with the R vegan package after subsampling each repertoire 100 times to 5,000 TCRs. CDR3 similarity networks were built from amino acid triplet string-kernel similarity, with CDR3s being connected when pairwise similarity was above 0.82. The public reads were reanalyzed by TCRdb: fastp trimming at Q25, MiXCR alignment, in-frame beta chains only. Rows matching on CDR3 protein sequence are summarized as one entry with the most common DNA and genes. TCRdb's processing, not the authors' own work, is the source of the V and J calls. In this sample the table shows fewer than 60,000 distinct CDR3 sequences, 6% to 8.5% of which occur a single time. The ten largest clones capture 35% of the sample.

Recombination linked TRBV5-1 to TRBJ2-2; no D gene is confidently identified. The origin of this receptor is a female donor with early-stage non-small cell lung cancer. The sequenced sample was PBMCs, obtained at follow-up. The CDR3 is CASSLEAIPGELFF. The nucleotide sequence is TGCGCCAGCAGCTTGGAGGCGATCCCCGGGGAGCTGTTTTTT.